The 3 T cell receptor beta chains below were found in one sample sequenced in a study of metastatic and nonmetastatic thyroid tumors. With MiXCR, TCRdb reprocessed the PCR reads. The sample shows some 6,000 clones, approximately 16% of them seen only once. Nobody among the patients had been given any treatment before thyroid surgery. The sequenced sample was tumor tissue. Receptors were obtained from a male donor with papillary thyroid cancer or a benign thyroid nodule (not recorded which). Some clones in this sample may be carry-over from other donors' samples.

This clone was seen many times. The chain couples TRBV9 to TRBJ1-3, with 7 bases lining up with TRBD1. After removal of 2 bases from V and 0 bases from J, the junction contained 8 bases not matched to a gene. Germline V gene lookup returns CDR1 SGDLS and CDR2 YYNGEE. The CDR3 has 17 amino acids. The DNA of the CDR3 is TGTGCCAGCAGCGTCCAGGACAGGCCCTACTCTGGAAACACCATATATTTT. Its protein is CASSVQDRPYSGNTIYF.

The chain has TRBV27 and TRBJ2-3; 7 positions match TRBD2. The CDR3 sequence is 14 residues long. The V gene end was trimmed by 4 bases and the J gene end by 3 bases; junction bases not matched to a gene: 4. Germline assignment: CDR1 MNHEY and CDR2 SMNVEV (reference sequence). In DNA, the CDR3 is TGTGCCAGCAGTTCTCGGCGGGAGACAGATACGCAGTATTTT. Its translation: CASSSRRETDTQYF.

About this clone itself: This may come from a read error, since a much larger clone is one base off. V is TRBV29-1 and J is TRBJ2-2; 8 bases align to TRBD2. J lost 6 bases, V lost 3 bases, and 6 bases had no gene match. Germline V gives CDR1 SQVTM, CDR2 ANQGSEA. CDR3 length equals 14 residues. CDR3 amino acids: CSVEGTRYAGELFF. For the CDR3, the DNA is TGCAGCGTTGAGGGGACTAGATACGCCGGGGAGCTGTTTTTT.